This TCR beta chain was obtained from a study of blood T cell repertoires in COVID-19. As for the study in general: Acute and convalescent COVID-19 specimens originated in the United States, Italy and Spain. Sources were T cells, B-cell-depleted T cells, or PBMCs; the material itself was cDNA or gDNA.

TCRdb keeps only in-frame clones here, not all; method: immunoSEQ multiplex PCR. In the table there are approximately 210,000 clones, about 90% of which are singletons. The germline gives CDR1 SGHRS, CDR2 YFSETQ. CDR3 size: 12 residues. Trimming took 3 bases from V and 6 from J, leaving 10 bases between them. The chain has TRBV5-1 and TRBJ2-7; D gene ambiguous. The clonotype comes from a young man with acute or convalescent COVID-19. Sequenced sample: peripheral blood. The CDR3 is CASSSPPSEQYF. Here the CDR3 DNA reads TGCGCCAGCAGCTCCCCCCCCTCCGAGCAGTACTTC.